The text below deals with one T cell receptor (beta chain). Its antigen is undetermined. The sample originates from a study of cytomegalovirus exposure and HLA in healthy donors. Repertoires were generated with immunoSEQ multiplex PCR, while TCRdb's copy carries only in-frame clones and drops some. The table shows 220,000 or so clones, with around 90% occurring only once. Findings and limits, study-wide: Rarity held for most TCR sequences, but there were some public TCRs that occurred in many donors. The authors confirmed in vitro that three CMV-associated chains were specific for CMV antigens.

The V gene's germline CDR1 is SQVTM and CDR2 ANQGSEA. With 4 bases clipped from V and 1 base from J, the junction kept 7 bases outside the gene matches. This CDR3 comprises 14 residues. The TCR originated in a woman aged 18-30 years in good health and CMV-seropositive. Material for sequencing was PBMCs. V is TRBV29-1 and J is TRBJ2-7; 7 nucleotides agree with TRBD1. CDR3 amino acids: CSVVDRVESYEQYF. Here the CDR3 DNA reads TGCAGCGTTGTAGACAGGGTCGAATCCTACGAGCAGTACTTC.